This TCR beta chain was sequenced during a study of a mutant IDH1 vaccine in newly diagnosed glioma. In the case of this clone: Its antigen remains unidentified.

The CDR3 is made up of 15 amino acids. Germline V gene sequence: CDR1 MDHEN, CDR2 SYDVKM. The V and J ends lost 5 bases and 4 bases respectively, with 12 bases between them. Using immunoSEQ multiplex PCR, the repertoire was profiled, and TCRdb retains in-frame clones only, with some absent. Among over 65,000 clones listed, approximately 84% were seen once. The time point denotes: week 35, safety follow-up. One vaccine dose held 300 ug of mutant IDH1 20-mer peptide and came with topical imiquimod. This chain joins TRBV28 and TRBJ2-6; D possibly matches TRBD1 or TRBD2 (5 bases each). Sequencing was performed on PBMCs, taken from a glioma patient whose treatment included an IDH1 peptide vaccine. The sequence was obtained from a young man with glioma. The CDR3 nucleotides read TGTGCCAGCAGTCTCTCTGGGACCGGGGCCAACGTCCTGACTTTC. It codes for CASSLSGTGANVLTF.